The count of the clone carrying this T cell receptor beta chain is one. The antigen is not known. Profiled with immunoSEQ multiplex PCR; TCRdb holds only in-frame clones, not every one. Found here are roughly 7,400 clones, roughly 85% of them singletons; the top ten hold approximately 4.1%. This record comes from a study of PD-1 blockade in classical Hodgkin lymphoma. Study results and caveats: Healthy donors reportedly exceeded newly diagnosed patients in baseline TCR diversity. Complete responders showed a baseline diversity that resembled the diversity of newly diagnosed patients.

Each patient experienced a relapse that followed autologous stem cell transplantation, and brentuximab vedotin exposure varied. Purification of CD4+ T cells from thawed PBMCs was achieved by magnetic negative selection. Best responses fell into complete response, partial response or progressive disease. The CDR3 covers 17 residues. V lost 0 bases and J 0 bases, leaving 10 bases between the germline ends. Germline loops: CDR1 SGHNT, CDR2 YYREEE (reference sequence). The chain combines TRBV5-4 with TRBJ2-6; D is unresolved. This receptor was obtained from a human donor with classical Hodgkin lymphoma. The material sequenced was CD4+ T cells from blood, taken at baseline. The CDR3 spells CASSLGWKVSGANVLTF. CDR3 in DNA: TGTGCCAGCAGCTTGGGTTGGAAGGTCTCTGGGGCCAACGTCCTGACTTTC.